The present TCR beta chain was sequenced within a study of immune heterogeneity within non-small cell lung tumors. Study-level information: There were a handful of squamous cell carcinomas, roughly 10 non-squamous carcinomas and 1 tumor not otherwise specified.

Per germline, CDR1 MNHEY and CDR2 SMNVEV (reference sequence). CDR3 length equals 21 residues. Trimming removed 5 bases from V and 0 bases from J, with 30 bases in between. With approximately 600 ng used per sample, the template was genomic DNA from bulk tumor. During surgery, several far-apart biopsies were obtained from every primary tumor. Each patient presented with untreated, newly diagnosed non-small cell lung cancer and received curative surgery. In its sample, this clonotype was seen a few times. The TCR beta CDR3 region was amplified by multiplex PCR employing 32 V and 13 J primers. TCRdb re-called the multiplex PCR reads through MiXCR, storing one row per CDR3 protein. Here the sample spans fewer than 25,000 distinct CDR3 sequences, 25% to 30% being singletons.

The receptor's source is a man between 40 and 49 years old with non-small cell lung cancer. Sequencing was done on a sample of lung tumor tissue. J is TRBJ2-3 and V is TRBV27, with TRBD2 as a possible D gene (5 bases). CDR3 amino acids: CASSPWSSGIERNPSTDTQYF. CDR3 sequence (DNA): TGTGCCAGCAGTCCATGGTCGTCGGGAATTGAAAGGAACCCTAGCACAGATACGCAGTATTTT.